This T cell receptor beta chain was observed in a study of blood T cell repertoires in COVID-19. This table comes from immunoSEQ multiplex PCR, and its TCRdb copy is limited to in-frame clones, with some not included. The sample lists around 260,000 clones, around 87% seen once, with roughly 5% in the top ten. The sample was peripheral blood. The origin of this receptor is a woman aged 60-75 years with COVID-19, enrolled during active disease.

The CDR3 DNA is TGTGCCAGCAGTTTTGCGGGGGTCACCTACGAGCAGTACTTC. This codes for CASSFAGVTYEQYF. J is TRBJ2-7 and V is TRBV5-6; 7 nucleotides agree with TRBD2. This CDR3 comprises 14 residues. Germline CDR1 is SGHDT and CDR2 is YYEEEE. The trim removed 5 bases at V and 2 bases at J, leaving 7 bases unmatched.